Listed here is a single T cell receptor (beta chain). In the study's own analysis: Nucleated cell counts were estimated from reference gene primer amplification. Here immunoSEQ multiplex PCR was the method, and the copy in TCRdb shows in-frame clones only, minus some. The V and J calls and clone size were taken over from that table, and D and trimming were inferred from the DNA. In the table there are 120,000 or so clones, roughly 80% of which are singletons. V was pared by 7 bases and J by 2 bases, with 5 bases of the junction left unmatched. The CDR3 has 14 amino acids. CDR1 is MNHNY and CDR2 is SVGAGI in the germline V gene (reference sequence). These data originate in a study of blood T cell repertoires in COVID-19. On the study more broadly: Italy, Spain and the United States were the sources of the convalescent and acute COVID-19 samples.

This clonotype was sampled from a woman aged 60-70 years with acute or convalescent COVID-19. The sequenced material came from peripheral blood. The chain combines TRBV6-6 with TRBJ2-7; TRBD1 agrees at 10 bases. The CDR3: CASTSGQGPYEQYF. CDR3 nucleotides: TGTGCCAGCACCTCGGGACAGGGGCCCTACGAGCAGTACTTC.